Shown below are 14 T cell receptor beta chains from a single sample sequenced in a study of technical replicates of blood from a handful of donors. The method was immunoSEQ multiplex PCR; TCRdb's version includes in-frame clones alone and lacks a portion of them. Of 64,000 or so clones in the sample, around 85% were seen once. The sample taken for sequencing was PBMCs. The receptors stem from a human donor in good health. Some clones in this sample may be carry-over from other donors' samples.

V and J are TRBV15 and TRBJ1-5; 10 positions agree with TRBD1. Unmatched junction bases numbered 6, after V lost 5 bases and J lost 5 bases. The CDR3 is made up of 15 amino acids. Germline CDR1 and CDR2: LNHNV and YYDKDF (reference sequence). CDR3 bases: TGTGCCACCAGCCCAAGGGACAGGGGTCATCAGCCCCAGCATTTT. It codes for CATSPRDRGHQPQHF.

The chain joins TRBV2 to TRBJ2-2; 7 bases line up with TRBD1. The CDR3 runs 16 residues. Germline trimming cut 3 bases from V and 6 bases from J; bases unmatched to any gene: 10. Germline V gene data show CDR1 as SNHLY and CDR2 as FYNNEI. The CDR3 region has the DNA TGTGCCAGCAGTGATGACAGGGTGGACATTGCCGGGGAGCTGTTTTTT. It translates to CASSDDRVDIAGELFF.

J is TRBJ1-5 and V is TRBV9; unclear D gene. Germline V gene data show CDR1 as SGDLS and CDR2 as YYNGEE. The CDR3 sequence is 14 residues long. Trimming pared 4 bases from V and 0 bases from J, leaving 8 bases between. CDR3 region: CASSMTGSNQPQHF. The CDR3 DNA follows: TGTGCCAGCAGCATGACTGGTAGCAATCAGCCCCAGCATTTT.

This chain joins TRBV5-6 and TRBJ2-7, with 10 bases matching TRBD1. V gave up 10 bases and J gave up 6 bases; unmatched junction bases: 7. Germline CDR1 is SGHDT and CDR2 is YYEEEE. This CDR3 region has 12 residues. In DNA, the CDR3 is TGTGCCTCTTGGACAGGGGGTGGCGAGCAGTACTTC. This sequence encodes CASWTGGGEQYF. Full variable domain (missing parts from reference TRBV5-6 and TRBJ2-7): DAGVTQSPTHLIKTRGQQVTLRCSPKSGHDTVSWYQQALGQGPQFIFQYYEEEERQRGNFPDRFSGHQFPNYSSELNVNALLLGDSALYLCASWTGGGEQYFGPGTRLTVT.

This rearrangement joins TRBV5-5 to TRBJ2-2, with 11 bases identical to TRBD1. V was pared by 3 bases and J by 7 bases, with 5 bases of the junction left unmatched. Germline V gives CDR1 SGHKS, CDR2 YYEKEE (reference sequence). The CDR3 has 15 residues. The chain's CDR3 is CASSWGQGEFGELFF. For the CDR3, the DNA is TGTGCCAGCAGCTGGGGACAGGGGGAATTCGGGGAGCTGTTTTTT.

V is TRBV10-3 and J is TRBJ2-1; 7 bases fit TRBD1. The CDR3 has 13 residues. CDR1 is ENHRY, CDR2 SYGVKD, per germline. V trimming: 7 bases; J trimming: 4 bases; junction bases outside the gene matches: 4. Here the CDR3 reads CAIKEDRYNEQFF. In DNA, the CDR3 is TGTGCCATCAAAGAGGACAGGTACAATGAGCAGTTCTTC.

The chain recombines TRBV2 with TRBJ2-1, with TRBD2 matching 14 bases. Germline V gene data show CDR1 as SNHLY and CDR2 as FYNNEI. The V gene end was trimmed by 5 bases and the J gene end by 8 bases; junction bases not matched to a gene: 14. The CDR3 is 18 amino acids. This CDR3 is CASSFSIGLAGGRDEQFF. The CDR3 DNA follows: TGTGCCAGCAGTTTCTCCATCGGACTAGCGGGGGGTAGGGATGAGCAGTTCTTC.

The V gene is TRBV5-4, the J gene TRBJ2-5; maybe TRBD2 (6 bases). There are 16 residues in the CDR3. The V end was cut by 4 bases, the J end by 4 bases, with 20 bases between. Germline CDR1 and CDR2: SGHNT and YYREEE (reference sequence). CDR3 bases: TGTGCCAGCAGCCGGTCGGGAGTGTCCCATCTAGAGACCCAGTACTTC. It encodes CASSRSGVSHLETQYF.

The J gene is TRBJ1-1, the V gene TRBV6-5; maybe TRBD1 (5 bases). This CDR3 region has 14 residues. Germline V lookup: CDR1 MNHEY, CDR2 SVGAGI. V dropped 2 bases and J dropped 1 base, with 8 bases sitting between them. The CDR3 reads CASSYDSQNTEAFF. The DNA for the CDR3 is TGTGCCAGCAGTTACGACAGTCAGAACACTGAAGCTTTCTTT.

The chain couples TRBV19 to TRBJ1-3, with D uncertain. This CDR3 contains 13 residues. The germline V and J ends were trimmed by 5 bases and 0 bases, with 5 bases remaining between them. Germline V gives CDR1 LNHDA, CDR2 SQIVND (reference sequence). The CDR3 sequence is CASSVNSGNTIYF. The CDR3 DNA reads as TGTGCCAGTAGTGTAAACTCTGGAAACACCATATATTTT.

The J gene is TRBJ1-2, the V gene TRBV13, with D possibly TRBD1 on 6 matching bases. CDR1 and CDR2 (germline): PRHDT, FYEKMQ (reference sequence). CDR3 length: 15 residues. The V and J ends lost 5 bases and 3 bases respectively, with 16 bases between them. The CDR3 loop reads CASSPPGGPDYGYTF. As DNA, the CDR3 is TGTGCCAGCAGCCCCCCTGGGGGCCCGGACTATGGCTACACCTTC.

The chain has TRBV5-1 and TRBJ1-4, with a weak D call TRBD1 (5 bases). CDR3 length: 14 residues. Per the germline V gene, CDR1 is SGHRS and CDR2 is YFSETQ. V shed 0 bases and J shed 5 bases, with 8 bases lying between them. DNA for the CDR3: TGCGCCAGCAGCTTGGAGGGGTTGAATGAAAAACTGTTTTTT. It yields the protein CASSLEGLNEKLFF.

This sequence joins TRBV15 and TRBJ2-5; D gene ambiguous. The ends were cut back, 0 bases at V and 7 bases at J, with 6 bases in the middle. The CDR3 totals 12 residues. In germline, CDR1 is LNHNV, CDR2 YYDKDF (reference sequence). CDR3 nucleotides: TGTGCCACCAGCAGAGATTCGGGGACCCAGTACTTC. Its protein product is CATSRDSGTQYF.

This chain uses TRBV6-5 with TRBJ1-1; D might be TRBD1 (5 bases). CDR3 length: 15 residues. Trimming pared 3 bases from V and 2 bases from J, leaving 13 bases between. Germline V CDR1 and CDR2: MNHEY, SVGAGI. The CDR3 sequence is CASSYSHQGNTEAFF. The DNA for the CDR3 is TGTGCCAGCAGTTATTCTCACCAGGGAAACACTGAAGCTTTCTTT.